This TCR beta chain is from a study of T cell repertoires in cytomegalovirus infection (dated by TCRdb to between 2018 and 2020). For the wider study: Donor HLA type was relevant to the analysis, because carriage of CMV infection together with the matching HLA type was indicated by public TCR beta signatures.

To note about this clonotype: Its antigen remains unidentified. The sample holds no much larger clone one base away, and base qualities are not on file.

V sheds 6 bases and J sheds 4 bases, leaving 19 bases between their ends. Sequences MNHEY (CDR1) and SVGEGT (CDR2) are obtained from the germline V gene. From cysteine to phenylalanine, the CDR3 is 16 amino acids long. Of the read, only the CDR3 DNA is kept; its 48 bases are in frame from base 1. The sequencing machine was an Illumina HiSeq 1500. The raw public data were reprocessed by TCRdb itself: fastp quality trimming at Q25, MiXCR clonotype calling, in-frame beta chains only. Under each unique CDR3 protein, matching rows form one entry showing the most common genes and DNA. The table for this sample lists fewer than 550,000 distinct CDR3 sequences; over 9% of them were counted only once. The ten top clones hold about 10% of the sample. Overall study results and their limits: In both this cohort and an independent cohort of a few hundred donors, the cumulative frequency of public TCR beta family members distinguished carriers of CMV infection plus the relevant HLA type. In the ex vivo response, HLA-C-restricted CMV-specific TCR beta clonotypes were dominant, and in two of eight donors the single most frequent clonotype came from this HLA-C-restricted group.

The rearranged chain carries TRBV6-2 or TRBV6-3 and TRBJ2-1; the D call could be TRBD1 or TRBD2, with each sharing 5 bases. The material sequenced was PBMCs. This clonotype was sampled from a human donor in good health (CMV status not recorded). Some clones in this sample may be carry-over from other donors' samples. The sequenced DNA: TGTGCCAGCAGCGAACCCGGGACCCGCCGGTACAATGAGCAGTTCTTC. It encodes CASSEPGTRRYNEQFF.